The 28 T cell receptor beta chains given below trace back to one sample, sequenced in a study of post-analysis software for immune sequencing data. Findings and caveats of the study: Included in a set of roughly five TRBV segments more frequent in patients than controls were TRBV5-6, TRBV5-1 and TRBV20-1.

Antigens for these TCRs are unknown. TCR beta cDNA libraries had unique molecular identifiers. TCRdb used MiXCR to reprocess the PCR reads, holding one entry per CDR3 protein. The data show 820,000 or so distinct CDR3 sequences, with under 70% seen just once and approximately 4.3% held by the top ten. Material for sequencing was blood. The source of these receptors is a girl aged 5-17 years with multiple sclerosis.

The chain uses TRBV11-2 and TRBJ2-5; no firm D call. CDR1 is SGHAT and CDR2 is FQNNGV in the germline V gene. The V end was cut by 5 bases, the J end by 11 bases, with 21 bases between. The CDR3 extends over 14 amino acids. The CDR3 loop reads CASSPIARFTEQYF. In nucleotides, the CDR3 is TGTGCCAGCAGCCCCATCGCCAGATTTACGGAGCAGTACTTC.

CDR3 nucleotide sequence: TGTGCCAGCAGTTATTACACTGAAGCTTTCTTT. It yields the protein CASSYYTEAFF. The rearrangement uses TRBV6-6 and TRBJ1-1; D gene unclear. The CDR3 loop spans 11 amino acids. The germline V gene encodes CDR1 MNHNY and CDR2 SVGAGI (reference sequence). Deletions cut 3 bases from V and 3 bases from J, with 2 bases between.

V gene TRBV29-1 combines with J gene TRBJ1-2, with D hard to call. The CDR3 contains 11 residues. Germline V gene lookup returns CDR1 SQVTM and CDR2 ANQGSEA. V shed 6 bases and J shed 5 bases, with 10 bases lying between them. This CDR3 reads CSVDKRYGYTF. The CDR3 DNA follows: TGCAGCGTCGACAAGCGTTATGGCTACACCTTC.

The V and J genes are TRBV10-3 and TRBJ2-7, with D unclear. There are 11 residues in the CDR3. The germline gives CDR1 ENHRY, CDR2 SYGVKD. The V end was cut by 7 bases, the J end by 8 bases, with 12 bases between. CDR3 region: CAITIETKQYF. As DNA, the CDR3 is TGTGCCATCACAATCGAAACGAAGCAGTACTTC.

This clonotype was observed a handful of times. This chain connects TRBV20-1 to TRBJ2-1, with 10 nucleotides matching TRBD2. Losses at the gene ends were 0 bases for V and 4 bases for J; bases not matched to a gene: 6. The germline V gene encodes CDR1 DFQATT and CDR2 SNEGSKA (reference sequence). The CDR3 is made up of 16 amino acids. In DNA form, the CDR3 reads TGCAGTGCTAGAGATCAGGCACTAGCGGGGTACAATGAGCAGTTCTTC. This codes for CSARDQALAGYNEQFF.

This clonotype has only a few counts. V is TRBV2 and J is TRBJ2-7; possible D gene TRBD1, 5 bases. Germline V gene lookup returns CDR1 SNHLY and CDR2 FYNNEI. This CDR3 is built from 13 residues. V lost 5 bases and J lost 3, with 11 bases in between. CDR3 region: CASSRQGGYEQYF. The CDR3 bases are TGTGCCAGCAGTCGGCAGGGCGGCTACGAGCAGTACTTC.

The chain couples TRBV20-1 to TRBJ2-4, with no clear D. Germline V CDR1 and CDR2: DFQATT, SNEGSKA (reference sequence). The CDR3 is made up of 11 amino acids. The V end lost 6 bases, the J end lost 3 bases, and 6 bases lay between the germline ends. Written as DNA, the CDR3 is TGCAGTGCAGTGGGCAAAAACATTCAGTACTTC. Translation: CSAVGKNIQYF.

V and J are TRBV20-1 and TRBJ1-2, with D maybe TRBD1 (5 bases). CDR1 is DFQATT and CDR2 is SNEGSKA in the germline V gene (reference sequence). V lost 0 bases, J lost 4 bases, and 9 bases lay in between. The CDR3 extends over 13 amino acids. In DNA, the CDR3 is TGCAGTGCTAGAGATGGGGGGGTCTATGGCTACACCTTC. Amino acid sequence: CSARDGGVYGYTF.

This CDR3 is CASSQAGALGAFF. Here the CDR3 DNA reads TGCGCCAGCAGCCAAGCGGGGGCCCTTGGAGCTTTCTTT. The chain couples TRBV4-1 to TRBJ1-1, with D maybe TRBD1 (6 bases). The CDR3 extends over 13 amino acids. V gave up 1 base and J gave up 10 bases, with 13 bases separating them. Germline CDR1 and CDR2: MGHRA and YSYEKL.

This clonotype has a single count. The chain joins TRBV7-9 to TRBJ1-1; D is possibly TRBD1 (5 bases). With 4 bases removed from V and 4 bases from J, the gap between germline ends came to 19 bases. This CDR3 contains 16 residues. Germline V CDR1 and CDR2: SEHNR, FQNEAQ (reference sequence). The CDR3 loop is CASSSPGGPRGTEAFF. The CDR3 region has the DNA TGTGCCAGCAGCTCTCCCGGGGGTCCTCGGGGCACTGAAGCTTTCTTT.

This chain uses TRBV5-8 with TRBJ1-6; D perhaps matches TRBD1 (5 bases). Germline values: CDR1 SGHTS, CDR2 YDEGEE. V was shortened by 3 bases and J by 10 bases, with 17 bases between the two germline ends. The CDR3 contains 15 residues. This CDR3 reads CASSYRDRAASPLHF. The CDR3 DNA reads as TGTGCCAGCAGCTACCGGGACCGGGCTGCGTCACCCCTCCACTTT.

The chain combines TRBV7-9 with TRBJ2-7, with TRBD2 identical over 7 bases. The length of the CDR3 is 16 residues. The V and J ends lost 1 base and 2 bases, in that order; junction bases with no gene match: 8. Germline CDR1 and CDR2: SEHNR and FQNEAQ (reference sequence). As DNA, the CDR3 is TGTGCCAGCAGCTTAGGGCGGCTAGCGGAGCCCTACGAGCAGTACTTC. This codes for CASSLGRLAEPYEQYF.

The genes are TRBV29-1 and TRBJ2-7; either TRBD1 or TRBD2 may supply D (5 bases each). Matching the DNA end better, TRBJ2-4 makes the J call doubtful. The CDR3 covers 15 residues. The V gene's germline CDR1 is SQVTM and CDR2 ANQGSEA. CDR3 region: CSVEERGGLLNIQYF. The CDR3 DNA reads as TGCAGCGTTGAAGAACGGGGCGGGCTCCTAAACATTCAGTACTTC.

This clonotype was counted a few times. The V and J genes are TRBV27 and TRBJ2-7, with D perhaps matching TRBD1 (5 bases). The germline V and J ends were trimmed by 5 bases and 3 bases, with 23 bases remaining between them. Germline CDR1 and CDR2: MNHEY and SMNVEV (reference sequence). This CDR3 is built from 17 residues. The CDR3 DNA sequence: TGTGCCAGCAGTCCTCTTCTCCCGACAGTGACCCTCTACGAGCAGTACTTC. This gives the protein CASSPLLPTVTLYEQYF.

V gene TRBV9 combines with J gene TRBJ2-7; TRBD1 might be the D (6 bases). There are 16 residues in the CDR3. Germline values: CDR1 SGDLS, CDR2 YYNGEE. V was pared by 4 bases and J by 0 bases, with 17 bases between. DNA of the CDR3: TGTGCCAGCAGCCACCGGGACACCGCCTCCTCCTACGAGCAGTACTTC. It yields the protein CASSHRDTASSYEQYF.

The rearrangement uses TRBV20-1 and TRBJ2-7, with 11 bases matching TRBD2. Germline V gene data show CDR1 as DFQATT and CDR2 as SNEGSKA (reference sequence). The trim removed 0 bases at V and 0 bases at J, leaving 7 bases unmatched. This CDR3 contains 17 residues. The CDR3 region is CSARDPLAGGGSYEQYF. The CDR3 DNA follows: TGCAGTGCTAGAGATCCCCTAGCGGGGGGAGGCTCCTACGAGCAGTACTTC.

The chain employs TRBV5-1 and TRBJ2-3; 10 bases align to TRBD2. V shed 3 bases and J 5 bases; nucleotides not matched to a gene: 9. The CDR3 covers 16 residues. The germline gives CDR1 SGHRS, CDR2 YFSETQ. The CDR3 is CASSWPLAGVRDTQYF. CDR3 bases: TGCGCCAGCAGCTGGCCCCTAGCGGGAGTACGAGATACGCAGTATTTT.

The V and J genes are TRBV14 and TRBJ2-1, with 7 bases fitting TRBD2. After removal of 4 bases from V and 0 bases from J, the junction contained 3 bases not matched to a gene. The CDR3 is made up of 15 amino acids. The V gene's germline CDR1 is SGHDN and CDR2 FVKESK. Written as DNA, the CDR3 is TGTGCCAGCAGCCCAGGGACTAACTCCTACAATGAGCAGTTCTTC. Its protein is CASSPGTNSYNEQFF.

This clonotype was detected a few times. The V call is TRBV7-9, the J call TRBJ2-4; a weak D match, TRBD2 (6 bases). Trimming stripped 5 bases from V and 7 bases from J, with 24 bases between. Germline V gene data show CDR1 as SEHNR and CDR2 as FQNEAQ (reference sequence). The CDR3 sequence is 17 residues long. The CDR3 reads CASSPPLNGGFTNIQYF. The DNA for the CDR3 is TGTGCCAGCAGCCCGCCCCTTAATGGAGGGTTTACGAACATTCAGTACTTC.

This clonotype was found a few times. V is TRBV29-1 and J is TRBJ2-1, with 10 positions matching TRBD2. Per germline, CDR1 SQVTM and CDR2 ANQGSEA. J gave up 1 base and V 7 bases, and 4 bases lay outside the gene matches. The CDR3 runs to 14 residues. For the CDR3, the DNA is TGCAGCGCCCGTAGCGGGAGGTCCTACAATGAGCAGTTCTTC. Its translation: CSARSGRSYNEQFF.

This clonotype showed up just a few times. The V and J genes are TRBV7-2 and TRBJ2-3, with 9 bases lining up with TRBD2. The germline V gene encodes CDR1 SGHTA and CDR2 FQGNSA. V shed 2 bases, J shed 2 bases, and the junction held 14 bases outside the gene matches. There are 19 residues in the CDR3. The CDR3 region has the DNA TGTGCCAGCAGCTTATTGTTAGCGGGGGCCCGGGCGCCCACAGATACGCAGTATTTT. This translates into CASSLLLAGARAPTDTQYF.

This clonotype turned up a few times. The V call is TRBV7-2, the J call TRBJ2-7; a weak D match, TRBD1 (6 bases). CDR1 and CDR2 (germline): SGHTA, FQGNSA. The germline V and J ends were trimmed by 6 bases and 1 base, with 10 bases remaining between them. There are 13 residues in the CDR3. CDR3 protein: CASRNTGSYEQYF. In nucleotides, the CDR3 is TGTGCCAGCAGGAACACAGGGTCCTACGAGCAGTACTTC.

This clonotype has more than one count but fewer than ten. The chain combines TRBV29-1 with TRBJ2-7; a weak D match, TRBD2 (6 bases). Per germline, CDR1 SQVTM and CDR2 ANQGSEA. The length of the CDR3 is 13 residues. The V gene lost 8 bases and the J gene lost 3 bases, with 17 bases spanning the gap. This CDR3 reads CSFSGEGYYEQYF. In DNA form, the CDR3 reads TGCAGCTTCTCGGGAGAAGGGTACTACGAGCAGTACTTC.

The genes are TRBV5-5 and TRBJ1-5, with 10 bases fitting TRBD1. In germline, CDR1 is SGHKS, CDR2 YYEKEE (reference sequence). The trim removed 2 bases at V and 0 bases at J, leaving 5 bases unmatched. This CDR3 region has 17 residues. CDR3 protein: CASSFRDRGYSNQPQHF. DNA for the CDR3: TGTGCCAGCAGCTTCCGGGACAGGGGTTATAGCAATCAGCCCCAGCATTTT. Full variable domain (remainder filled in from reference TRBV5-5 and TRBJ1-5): DAGVTQSPTHLIKTRGQQVTLRCSPISGHKSVSWYQQVLGQGPQFIFQYYEKEERGRGNFPDRFSARQFPNYSSELNVNALLLGDSALYLCASSFRDRGYSNQPQHFGDGTRLSIL.

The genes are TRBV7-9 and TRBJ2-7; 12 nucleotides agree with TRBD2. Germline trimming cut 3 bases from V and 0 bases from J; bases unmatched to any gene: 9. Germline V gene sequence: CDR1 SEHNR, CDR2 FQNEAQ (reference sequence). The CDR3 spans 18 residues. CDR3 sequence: CASSFYGTSGLSSYEQYF. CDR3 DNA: TGTGCCAGCAGCTTCTACGGGACTAGCGGGCTTTCCTCCTACGAGCAGTACTTC.

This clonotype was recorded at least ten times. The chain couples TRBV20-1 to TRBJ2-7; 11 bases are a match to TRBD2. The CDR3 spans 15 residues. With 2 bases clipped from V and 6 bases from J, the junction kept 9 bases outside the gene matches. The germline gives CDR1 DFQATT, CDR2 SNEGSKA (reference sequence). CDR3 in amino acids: CSARFSGRALAEQYF. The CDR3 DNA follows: TGCAGTGCTAGATTTAGCGGGAGGGCTTTGGCCGAGCAGTACTTC.

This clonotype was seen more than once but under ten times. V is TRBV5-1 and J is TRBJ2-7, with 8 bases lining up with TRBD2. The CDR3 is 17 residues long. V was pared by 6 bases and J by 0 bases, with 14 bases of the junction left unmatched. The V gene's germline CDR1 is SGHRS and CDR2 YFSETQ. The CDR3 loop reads CASTPTLVAGSSYEQYF. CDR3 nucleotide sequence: TGCGCCAGCACGCCGACGTTAGTAGCGGGGAGCTCCTACGAGCAGTACTTC.

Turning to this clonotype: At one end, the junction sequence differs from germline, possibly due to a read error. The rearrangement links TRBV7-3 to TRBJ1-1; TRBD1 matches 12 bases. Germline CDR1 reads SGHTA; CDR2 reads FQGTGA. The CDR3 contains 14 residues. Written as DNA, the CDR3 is TGTGCCGGCAGCCTCGACCGGGACAGGGGGCTTGCTTTCTTT. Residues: CAGSLDRDRGLAFF.